This TCR beta chain derives from a study of tumor and adjacent non-tumor tissue in lung cancer. With regard to this clonotype: A much larger clone differs from this one at a single base, so this may be a read error.

This sample's RNA came from whole unsorted tissue. This non-tumor lung sample came from over 3 cm beyond the tumor edge. A modified ARM-PCR protocol with three rounds of nested PCR amplified TCRbeta. TCRdb redid the calling of the multiplex PCR reads with MiXCR, one entry per CDR3 protein. The table records about 67,000 distinct CDR3 sequences, 75% to 85% of them present only once. This CDR3 comprises 15 residues. Germline loops: CDR1 SGHRS, CDR2 YFSETQ. The source of this sequence is a man aged 60 to 75 with non-small cell lung cancer. Sequencing was carried out using distant non-tumor lung tissue. V is TRBV5-1 and J is TRBJ2-3; D is unresolved. The J call may not be correct, given that the DNA end is closer to TRBJ1-5. CDR3 DNA sequence: TGCGCCAGCAGCTTGCTTCCGATGGGCACAGATACGCAGCATTTT. It is translated as CASSLLPMGTDTQHF.